These 9 T cell receptor beta chains were all obtained from the same sample, sequenced in a study of T cell responses to AZD1222 COVID-19 vaccine. This table comes from immunoSEQ multiplex PCR, and its TCRdb copy is limited to in-frame clones, with some not included. The data show 68,000 or so clones, with roughly 90% seen just once and 7.5% to 9.5% held by the top ten. Sequencing used peripheral blood, obtained on day 0 of AZD1222 vaccination. The receptors derive from an adult in good health.

This chain's CDR3 is CASVVEGRAEAFF. In nucleotides, the CDR3 is TGTGCCAGCGTAGTAGAGGGGAGGGCTGAAGCTTTCTTT. The rearrangement links TRBV28 to TRBJ1-1, with D maybe TRBD1 (5 bases). Germline V CDR1 and CDR2: MDHEN, SYDVKM. The V and J ends lost 8 bases and 6 bases respectively, with 16 bases between them. The CDR3 loop spans 13 amino acids. Full variable domain (rest looked up from reference TRBV28 and TRBJ1-1): DVKVTQSSRYLVKRTGEKVFLECVQDMDHENMFWYRQDPGLGLRLIYFSYDVKMKEKGDIPEGYSVSREKKERFSLILESASTNQTSMYLCASVVEGRAEAFFGQGTRLTVV.

The gene calls are TRBV3-1 (or the pseudogene TRBV3-2) and TRBJ2-7; possible D gene TRBD1, 5 bases. V lost 4 bases, J lost 5 bases, and 12 bases lay in between. The CDR3 has 13 residues. The germline gives CDR1 LGHDT, CDR2 YNNKEL (reference sequence). The DNA of the CDR3 is TGTGCCAGCAGCCGCACGTCCAGGGACGAGCAGTACTTC. Translation: CASSRTSRDEQYF.

The rearrangement uses TRBV7-8 and TRBJ2-3; 10 positions match TRBD1. The germline gives CDR1 SGHVS, CDR2 FQNEAQ. Losses at the gene ends were 5 bases for V and 1 base for J; bases not matched to a gene: 0. The CDR3 is made up of 14 amino acids. This chain's CDR3 is CASSGTGGTDTQYF. The CDR3 region has the DNA TGTGCCAGCAGCGGGACAGGGGGCACAGATACGCAGTATTTT.

This clone was seen a handful of times. The chain links TRBV10-3 to TRBJ1-1; TRBD1 might be the D (6 bases). This CDR3 has 12 residues. Germline V gives CDR1 ENHRY, CDR2 SYGVKD. The V gene lost 11 bases and the J gene lost 5 bases, with 15 bases spanning the gap. This chain's CDR3 is CALQHRDTEAFF. The CDR3 DNA reads as TGTGCCCTTCAACACAGGGATACTGAAGCTTTCTTT.

J is TRBJ2-7 and V is TRBV21-1; the DNA was not compared with TRBD1, the D call given in the table. TRBV21-1 is a recognized pseudogene. The CDR3 is 17 amino acids. In DNA, the CDR3 is TGTGCCAGCTCTCAAAGGACCCGACAGGACCCCTTAGTGGAGCAGTACTTC. Its translation: CASSQRTRQDPLVEQYF.

The chain couples TRBV5-1 to TRBJ2-2; the D gene is possibly TRBD2 (6 bases). This CDR3 comprises 16 residues. Trimming shortened V by 0 bases and J by 1 base, and 10 bases separated the two germline ends. Germline-derived CDR1 and CDR2 are SGHRS and YFSETQ. The CDR3: CASSLARDLNTGELFF. CDR3 DNA sequence: TGCGCCAGCAGCTTGGCCCGGGACTTGAACACCGGGGAGCTGTTTTTT.

This clone showed up just once. The rearrangement uses TRBV12-3 or TRBV12-4 and TRBJ2-1; D is unresolved. V was pared by 1 base and J by 9 bases, with 7 bases between. The CDR3 loop spans 12 amino acids. Here the CDR3 reads CASSLGYFEQFF. The CDR3 DNA is TGTGCCAGCAGTTTAGGGTATTTTGAGCAGTTCTTC.

This clone was seen once. The chain uses TRBV6-6 and TRBJ1-4; TRBD1 might be the D (5 bases). V lost 8 bases and J lost 7, with 20 bases in between. The V gene's germline CDR1 is MNHNY and CDR2 SVGAGI (reference sequence). CDR3 size: 15 residues. In DNA form, the CDR3 reads TGTGCCAGCGGGGGGACTTATCGGACACCTGAAAAACTGTTTTTT. It specifies CASGGTYRTPEKLFF.

V usage is TRBV19 and J usage is TRBJ2-7; possible D gene TRBD2, 6 bases. Germline assignment: CDR1 LNHDA and CDR2 SQIVND (reference sequence). V lost 6 bases, J lost 2 bases, and 20 bases lay in between. The CDR3 runs to 16 residues. CDR3: CASSPSSGGITYEQYF. CDR3 DNA sequence: TGTGCCAGTAGCCCCTCCTCAGGCGGGATAACCTACGAGCAGTACTTC. The whole variable domain, filled in from reference TRBV19 and TRBJ2-7, reads DGGITQSPKYLFRKEGQNVTLSCEQNLNHDAMYWYRQDPGQGLRLIYYSQIVNDFQKGDIAEGYSVSREKKESFPLTVTSAQKNPTAFYLCASSPSSGGITYEQYFGPGTRLTVT.